This is a list of T cell receptor beta chains from one sample in a study of control samples from healthy donors and cancer patients. Some clones are missing from TCRdb's copy, which holds only in-frame ones; the method was immunoSEQ multiplex PCR. Of 170,000 or so clones listed, roughly 93% are singletons. The material sequenced was blood. Every receptor here comes from a man in his late teens or twenties in good health. Both conserved end residues are part of each CDR3. A D gene is named only where the DNA matches it firmly. Expanded clones are given a class, and other clones once, few, many or no size at all.

clone size	D gene	V gene	J gene	CDR3 protein	CDR3 DNA
few	.	TRBV18	TRBJ1-1	CASSPWGGQATEAFF	TGTGCCAGCTCTCCCTGGGGAGGACAAGCCACTGAAGCTTTCTTT
.	.	TRBV7-8	TRBJ2-7	CASSPPRSYEQYF	TGTGCCAGCAGCCCTCCAAGATCCTACGAGCAGTACTTC
.	.	TRBV9	TRBJ1-3	CASSDHSGNTIYF	TGTGCCAGCAGCGATCACTCTGGAAACACCATATATTTT
.	.	TRBV11-2	TRBJ2-7	CASSFGQGGYEQYF	TGTGCCAGCAGCTTCGGGCAGGGAGGCTACGAGCAGTACTTC
.	.	TRBV7-3	TRBJ2-6	CASSLGPGFSGANVLTF	TGTGCCAGCAGCTTGGGTCCGGGGTTCTCTGGGGCCAACGTCCTGACTTTC
.	.	TRBV5-8	TRBJ1-6	CASTPSGNPSYNSPLHF	TGTGCCAGCACCCCGAGCGGGAATCCCTCCTATAATTCACCCCTCCACTTT
.	.	TRBV28	TRBJ2-7	CASSLSLTANYEQYF	TGTGCCAGCAGTTTATCTTTGACAGCAAACTACGAGCAGTACTTC
.	TRBD1	TRBV6-1	TRBJ1-2	CASSELGQGDGYTF	TGTGCCAGCAGTGAACTCGGACAGGGCGATGGCTACACCTTC
.	TRBD2	TRBV6-6	TRBJ2-7	CASSKRSGGSYEQYF	TGTGCCAGCAGTAAGCGTAGCGGGGGGAGCTACGAGCAGTACTTC
.	TRBD2	TRBV19	TRBJ2-1	CASSFLAGGIYNEQFF	TGTGCCAGTAGTTTCCTAGCGGGGGGAATCTACAATGAGCAGTTCTTC
.	.	TRBV6-6	TRBJ1-2	CASSFTPTGVNGYTF	TGTGCCAGCAGTTTTACTCCGACAGGCGTCAATGGCTACACCTTC
.	TRBD1	TRBV19	TRBJ1-2	CASSTSRDSYYGYTF	TGTGCCAGTAGTACTAGCCGGGACAGCTACTATGGCTACACCTTC
.	.	TRBV13	TRBJ1-2	CASSPTQGGYGYTF	TGTGCCAGCAGCCCGACACAGGGTGGCTATGGCTACACCTTC
.	TRBD2	TRBV7-8	TRBJ2-1	CASSLGAGAYNEQFF	TGTGCCAGCAGCTTAGGAGCGGGGGCCTACAATGAGCAGTTCTTC
.	TRBD2	TRBV5-1	TRBJ2-7	CASSGEGTSSYEQYF	TGCGCCAGCAGCGGGGAGGGGACTTCCTCCTACGAGCAGTACTTC
.	.	TRBV6-5	TRBJ2-5	CASRTGTPYQETQYF	TGTGCCAGCAGAACCGGGACGCCGTACCAAGAGACCCAGTACTTC
.	.	TRBV25-1	TRBJ1-1	CASSELYPGDEAFF	TGTGCCAGCAGTGAATTATACCCAGGGGATGAAGCTTTCTTT
.	.	TRBV7-8	TRBJ1-5	CASSPMGKNSNQPQHF	TGTGCCAGCAGCCCGATGGGGAAGAATAGCAATCAGCCCCAGCATTTT
once	TRBD1	TRBV7-8	TRBJ1-5	CASSFASIWGTGAQPQHF	TGTGCCAGCAGCTTTGCCTCAATATGGGGGACAGGGGCTCAGCCCCAGCATTTT
once	.	TRBV7-8	TRBJ2-4	CASSLGLLAKNIQYF	TGTGCCAGCAGCTTAGGATTACTAGCCAAAAACATTCAGTACTTC
.	TRBD2	TRBV10-3	TRBJ2-2	CASTRGGGSGELFF	TGTGCCTCCACTCGGGGGGGCGGTAGCGGGGAGCTGTTTTTT
.	TRBD1	TRBV28	TRBJ1-4	CASVPGGSPEKLFF	TGTGCCAGCGTTCCAGGGGGATCTCCTGAAAAACTGTTTTTT